The 8 T cell receptor beta chains in this list originate from one sample, sequenced in a study of blood T cell repertoires in COVID-19. The protocol was immunoSEQ multiplex PCR, while the TCRdb copy is restricted to in-frame clones and leaves out a portion. Of about 90,000 clones listed, around 90% are singletons. Specimen: peripheral blood. Receptors originate from a human donor with active COVID-19. The donor label of this sample is uncertain.

The chain is built from TRBV6-5 and TRBJ1-2, with D perhaps matching TRBD1 (6 bases). In germline, CDR1 is MNHEY, CDR2 SVGAGI. Trimming took off 1 base at V and 8 bases at J, with 11 bases between the two ends. The length of the CDR3 is 13 residues. This chain's CDR3 is CASSYYSGQGYTF. In DNA, the CDR3 is TGTGCCAGCAGTTACTATTCCGGACAGGGCTACACCTTC.

The V gene is TRBV5-1, the J gene TRBJ2-1, with D possibly matching TRBD2 (6 bases). The CDR3 is 16 amino acids. The germline CDR1 and CDR2 sequences are SGHRS and YFSETQ. The V end was cut by 4 bases, the J end by 0 bases, with 14 bases between. CDR3 sequence (DNA): TGCGCCAGCAGCGCGGGACGCCTCAGCTCCTACAATGAGCAGTTCTTC. It is translated as CASSAGRLSSYNEQFF.

The chain recombines TRBV28 with TRBJ2-7, with 9 bases fitting TRBD1. Germline CDR1 and CDR2: MDHEN and SYDVKM. CDR3 length equals 14 residues. After removal of 6 bases from V and 2 bases from J, the junction contained 5 bases not matched to a gene. The CDR3 bases are TGTGCCAGCAGCAGACAGGGGGGCCCCTACGAGCAGTACTTC. It is translated as CASSRQGGPYEQYF.

The count of this clone is one. V gene TRBV5-1 combines with J gene TRBJ2-5; D possibly corresponds to TRBD2 (5 bases). The V and J ends lost 0 bases and 4 bases respectively, with 10 bases between them. The CDR3 spans 14 residues. Looked up from germline, CDR1 is SGHRS and CDR2 is YFSETQ. The CDR3 DNA reads as TGCGCCAGCAGCTTGGAACAACTAGGAGAGACCCAGTACTTC. Protein sequence: CASSLEQLGETQYF.

The chain carries TRBV7-8 and TRBJ1-1; perhaps TRBD1 as D (5 bases). The germline CDR1 and CDR2 sequences are SGHVS and FQNEAQ. The CDR3 spans 16 residues. The V end lost 3 bases, the J end lost 0 bases, and 14 bases lay between the germline ends. This CDR3 reads CASSLWAWGMNTEAFF. The CDR3 nucleotides read TGTGCCAGCAGCTTGTGGGCGTGGGGCATGAACACTGAAGCTTTCTTT. Full variable domain (rest looked up from reference TRBV7-8 and TRBJ1-1): GAGVSQSPRYKVAKRGQDVALRCDPISGHVSLFWYQQALGQGPEFLTYFQNEAQLDKSGLPSDRFFAERPEGSVSTLKIQRTQQEDSAVYLCASSLWAWGMNTEAFFGQGTRLTVV.

As DNA, the CDR3 is TGTGCCAGCAGCTCAGGGGAGATCTCTGGAAACACCATATATTTT. As protein: CASSSGEISGNTIYF. The V gene is TRBV6-5, the J gene TRBJ1-3, with D perhaps TRBD1 (6 bases). Trimming cost V 6 bases and J 0 bases, with 12 bases left between them. From germline, CDR1 is MNHEY and CDR2 SVGAGI. The CDR3 contains 15 residues.

The rearrangement joins TRBV6-5 to TRBJ2-5; 10 nucleotides match TRBD2. V trimming: 10 bases; J trimming: 2 bases; junction bases outside the gene matches: 7. The germline gives CDR1 MNHEY, CDR2 SVGAGI. The CDR3 runs to 14 residues. CDR3 sequence: CAISSGGLQETQYF. CDR3 DNA sequence: TGTGCCATTTCTAGCGGGGGACTTCAAGAGACCCAGTACTTC.

The chain has TRBV3-1 (or the pseudogene TRBV3-2) and TRBJ2-3; D unresolved. V shed 1 base and J shed 1 base, with 6 bases lying between them. In germline, CDR1 is LGHDT, CDR2 YNNKEL (reference sequence). This CDR3 has 14 amino acids. As DNA, the CDR3 is TGTGCCAGCAGCCAAGGACTCCGCACAGATACGCAGTATTTT. This codes for CASSQGLRTDTQYF.